The 12 T cell receptor beta chains listed next were all sequenced from one sample in a study of regulatory T cells in long-lasting Graves disease. With iRepertoire HTBI primers and Arm-PCR of CDR3 regions, TCR beta libraries were built. Via MiXCR, TCRdb re-called the multiplex PCR reads, giving one row per CDR3 protein. Of over 250,000 distinct CDR3 sequences in the sample, roughly a fifth were seen once. Time point here: persistent/refractory GD, antithyroid drugs over 5 years with positive TRAb. Construction of the TCR library relied on RNA isolated from PBMCs. This sample comprised peripheral blood mononuclear cells (PBMCs), obtained when the disease was refractory, from a patient treated with antithyroid drugs. Receptor source: a female donor with Graves disease.

This clonotype has a count of ten or more. This chain uses TRBV6-5 with TRBJ2-5; D is tentatively TRBD1 or TRBD2 (5 bases each). CDR3 length equals 14 residues. Trimming took 1 base from V and 1 from J, leaving 7 bases between them. Germline-derived CDR1 and CDR2 are MNHEY and SVGAGI. The CDR3 loop is CASSYLGTQETQYF. CDR3 bases: TGTGCCAGCAGTTACTTAGGGACCCAAGAGACCCAGTACTTC.

This clonotype was detected only a few times. This rearrangement joins TRBV6-1 to TRBJ2-2; 7 nucleotides align to TRBD1. CDR1 is MNHNS, CDR2 SASEGT, per germline. This CDR3 is 15 amino acids long. Trimming at V came to 6 bases and at J to 3 bases, leaving 7 bases not matched to a gene. The CDR3 nucleotides read TGTGCCAGCAGGGCGACAGGGCGTGACACCGGGGAGCTGTTTTTT. Its protein is CASRATGRDTGELFF.

This clonotype has only a few counts. V and J are TRBV9 and TRBJ2-5, with D possibly TRBD1 on 6 matching bases. V lost 3 bases to trimming and J lost 2 bases, with 14 bases between them. This CDR3 is 15 amino acids long. Germline values: CDR1 SGDLS, CDR2 YYNGEE. The CDR3 reads CASSAQTGPQETQYF. The CDR3, as DNA: TGTGCCAGCAGCGCGCAGACAGGCCCTCAAGAGACCCAGTACTTC. The variable domain in full, completed from reference TRBV9 and TRBJ2-5, reads DSGVTQTPKHLITATGQRVTLRCSPRSGDLSVYWYQQSLDQGLQFLIQYYNGEERAKGNILERFSAQQFPDLHSELNLSSLELGDSALYFCASSAQTGPQETQYFGPGTRLLVL.

V and J are TRBV2 and TRBJ2-3, with D unclear. The CDR3 spans 15 residues. The V gene lost 1 base and the J gene lost 0 bases, with 8 bases spanning the gap. From germline, CDR1 is SNHLY and CDR2 FYNNEI. The CDR3 loop is CASSEGIISTDTQYF. CDR3 coding DNA: TGTGCCAGCAGTGAAGGGATCATTAGCACAGATACGCAGTATTTT.

V usage is TRBV27 and J usage is TRBJ2-7; D perhaps matches TRBD1 (5 bases). The CDR3 runs to 14 residues. Between the trimmed V and J ends, which lost 5 bases and 5 bases, there was a span of 16 bases. Looked up from germline, CDR1 is MNHEY and CDR2 is SMNVEV (reference sequence). CDR3 coding DNA: TGTGCCAGCAGTCGCCCAGGGTTGTCTGACGAGCAGTACTTC. It is translated as CASSRPGLSDEQYF.

This clonotype was observed a handful of times. The J gene is TRBJ2-5, the V gene TRBV6-2 or TRBV6-3, with D possibly matching TRBD2 (5 bases). CDR1 MNHEY and CDR2 SVGEGT come from the germline V gene. The length of the CDR3 is 15 residues. V gave up 6 bases and J gave up 5 bases, with 19 bases separating them. The CDR3 is CASRLLGVAGETQYF. As DNA, the CDR3 is TGTGCCAGCAGGCTACTAGGTGTTGCGGGTGAGACCCAGTACTTC.

The CDR3 DNA sequence: TGTGCCAGCAGTCAGGACAGGGGGCGGGAGACCCAGTACTTC. This encodes CASSQDRGRETQYF. The V gene is TRBV12-3 or TRBV12-4, the J gene TRBJ2-5; 11 nucleotides align to TRBD1. CDR3 length: 14 amino acids. J lost 5 bases, V lost 5 bases, and 4 bases had no gene match.

This clonotype was detected ten times or more. DNA for the CDR3: TGTGCCAGCAGTCCCCGGCGTTCCTACGAGCAGTACTTC. It codes for CASSPRRSYEQYF. The chain couples TRBV6-1 to TRBJ2-7; D call uncertain. Between the trimmed V and J ends, which lost 5 bases and 1 base, there was a span of 9 bases. Germline CDR1 is MNHNS and CDR2 is SASEGT. The CDR3 has 13 amino acids.

In this sample, this clonotype turned up many times. This rearrangement joins TRBV20-1 to TRBJ2-7; D uncertain. V lost 6 bases and J 2 bases, leaving 11 bases between the germline ends. The CDR3 consists of 12 residues. Germline loops: CDR1 DFQATT, CDR2 SNEGSKA (reference sequence). The CDR3 spells CSAKMTAYEQYF. CDR3 in DNA: TGCAGTGCAAAAATGACTGCCTACGAGCAGTACTTC.

This clonotype was detected a few times. The V call is TRBV5-1, the J call TRBJ2-5, with TRBD2 matching 7 bases. Germline lookup yields CDR1 SGHRS and CDR2 YFSETQ. This CDR3 region has 15 residues. V was clipped by 0 bases and J by 4 bases; unmatched bases: 6. As DNA, the CDR3 is TGCGCCAGCAGCTTGGCCGGCAGGGAGGGAGAGACCCAGTACTTC. Translation: CASSLAGREGETQYF.

With respect to this clonotype: It is likely a read error, because the conserved phenylalanine at the end of the CDR3 is missing. The chain combines TRBV7-9 with TRBJ2-7; 11 nucleotides match TRBD1. The germline V gene has CDR1 SEHNR and CDR2 FQNEAQ (reference sequence). J lost 3 bases, V lost 4 bases, and 2 bases had no gene match. The CDR3 is made up of 14 amino acids. CDR3 coding DNA: TGTGCCAGCAGCTGGGGACAGGGGGTCTACGAGCAGTACTAC. This encodes CASSWGQGVYEQYY.

The table lists this clonotype with many counts. The rearrangement joins TRBV5-1 to TRBJ2-7; 8 nucleotides line up with TRBD2. Germline-derived CDR1 and CDR2 are SGHRS and YFSETQ. This CDR3 contains 13 residues. The ends lost 4 bases at V and 4 bases at J; junction bases unmatched: 4. CDR3 coding DNA: TGCGCCAGCAGCCAAACTAGCGGATACGAGCAGTACTTC. Translated: CASSQTSGYEQYF.